The 29 T cell receptor beta chains below were found in one sample sequenced in a study of T cell clones after liver transplantation. TCRdb's copy holds only in-frame clones and misses some; the assay was immunoSEQ multiplex PCR. The sample includes over 15,000 clones, 75% to 85% of them seen just once. Sequencing used CD8+ T cells from blood, obtained less than 50 months after liver transplant. Every receptor here comes from a human patient who received a liver transplant. Some T cells may be transferred from the graft donor.

The chain uses TRBV7-8 and TRBJ1-4; D is unclear. Trimming left V 3 bases short and J 8 bases short, with 10 bases between. The CDR3 extends over 13 amino acids. The germline V gene has CDR1 SGHVS and CDR2 FQNEAQ. The CDR3 DNA follows: TGTGCCAGCAGCTTTGGGTTGGGCGAAAAACTGTTTTTT. Translating gives CASSFGLGEKLFF.

The rearrangement links TRBV5-1 to TRBJ2-7; a possible D gene is TRBD2 (5 bases). This CDR3 spans 15 amino acids. V lost 4 bases and J 1 base, leaving 15 bases between the germline ends. CDR1 and CDR2 from the germline V gene are SGHRS and YFSETQ. The CDR3, as DNA: TGCGCCAGCAGCCCGGACTGGGATCTGTCCTACGAGCAGTACTTC. Its translation: CASSPDWDLSYEQYF.

The rearrangement uses TRBV9 and TRBJ2-1, with TRBD2 matching 12 bases. The CDR3 covers 15 residues. V trimming: 2 bases; J trimming: 7 bases; junction bases outside the gene matches: 4. CDR1 and CDR2 from the germline V gene are SGDLS and YYNGEE. In nucleotides, the CDR3 is TGTGCCAGCAGCGTTCTAGCGGGAGGGCTTAATGAGCAGTTCTTC. Translated: CASSVLAGGLNEQFF.

The J gene is TRBJ2-1, the V gene TRBV9; the match to TRBD2 covers 11 bases. Trimming cost V 3 bases and J 6 bases; bases outside gene matches: 8. Germline CDR1 is SGDLS and CDR2 is YYNGEE. This CDR3 is built from 16 residues. The CDR3 sequence is CASSDRSGGASNEQFF. CDR3 in DNA: TGTGCCAGCAGCGACCGTAGCGGGGGGGCTTCCAATGAGCAGTTCTTC.

This clone is medium-sized within its sample. The gene calls are TRBV19 and TRBJ1-2, with 10 bases matching TRBD1. CDR1 LNHDA and CDR2 SQIVND come from the germline V gene (reference sequence). The CDR3 is 15 amino acids. Trimming took 5 bases from V and 6 from J; bases not matched to a gene: 9. In nucleotides, the CDR3 is TGTGCCAGTAGTGCGTCCCCTGGACAGGGGGATGGCTACACCTTC. It codes for CASSASPGQGDGYTF.

The V and J genes are TRBV6-5 and TRBJ2-1; 8 positions agree with TRBD2. CDR1 and CDR2 (germline): MNHEY, SVGAGI. J gave up 10 bases and V 2 bases, and 13 bases lay outside the gene matches. The length of the CDR3 is 16 residues. In DNA form, the CDR3 reads TGTGCCAGCAGTTACAGTGGGGAGACTAGCGTTGTCGAGCAGTTCTTC. Amino acid sequence: CASSYSGETSVVEQFF.

The J gene is TRBJ2-1, the V gene TRBV6-1, with D perhaps assigned TRBD1 or TRBD2 (6 bases each). V lost 3 bases to trimming and J lost 7 bases, with 13 bases between them. The CDR3 is made up of 14 amino acids. CDR1 is MNHNS and CDR2 is SASEGT in the germline V gene. Here the CDR3 reads CASSDLGGGNEQFF. CDR3 coding DNA: TGTGCCAGCAGTGACCTTGGAGGGGGTAATGAGCAGTTCTTC.

This chain uses TRBV5-6 with TRBJ1-2; D not resolved. CDR1 and CDR2 (germline): SGHDT, YYEEEE. The V gene lost 0 bases and the J gene lost 4 bases, with 10 bases spanning the gap. The CDR3 extends over 14 amino acids. The CDR3 loop reads CASSLGQDSYGYTF. The DNA for the CDR3 is TGTGCCAGCAGCTTGGGGCAGGACTCCTATGGCTACACCTTC.

The rearrangement links TRBV5-4 to TRBJ2-1, with no clear D. The V end was cut by 1 base, the J end by 9 bases, with 11 bases between. This CDR3 contains 13 residues. Germline V lookup: CDR1 SGHNT, CDR2 YYREEE (reference sequence). For the CDR3, the DNA is TGTGCCAGCAGCTTGTACGGCCGGATTGAGCAGTTCTTC. As protein: CASSLYGRIEQFF.

The chain has TRBV11-2 and TRBJ1-1; 8 bases are a match to TRBD1. The length of the CDR3 is 14 residues. Germline CDR1 is SGHAT and CDR2 is FQNNGV. The junction had 8 bases not matched to a gene; V was cut back by 7 bases and J by 4 bases. The CDR3 DNA reads TGTGCCAGCAACTCTAAACAGGGGGGCACTGAAGCTTTCTTT. Translation gives CASNSKQGGTEAFF.

This chain joins TRBV6-6 and TRBJ1-6; D is uncertain. V lost 2 bases and J lost 7, with 6 bases in between. This CDR3 spans 13 amino acids. The germline V gene has CDR1 MNHNY and CDR2 SVGAGI (reference sequence). For the CDR3, the DNA is TGTGCCAGCAGTTACGGTGTGAATTCACCCCTCCACTTT. It encodes CASSYGVNSPLHF.

V and J are TRBV28 and TRBJ2-2; 7 bases align to TRBD1. J lost 1 base, V lost 10 bases, and 6 bases had no gene match. Germline V gene sequence: CDR1 MDHEN, CDR2 SYDVKM. The CDR3 consists of 14 residues. CDR3 nucleotide sequence: TGTGCCACCTATCAGGGGGAGAACACCGGGGAGCTGTTTTTT. Translating it yields CATYQGENTGELFF. The whole variable domain, remainder taken from reference TRBV28 and TRBJ2-2, is DVKVTQSSRYLVKRTGEKVFLECVQDMDHENMFWYRQDPGLGLRLIYFSYDVKMKEKGDIPEGYSVSREKKERFSLILESASTNQTSMYLCATYQGENTGELFFGEGSRLTVL.

Here the CDR3 DNA reads TGTGCCAGCAGCTTAGTTGTGCGGCAGAACAATGAGCAGTTCTTC. Protein: CASSLVVRQNNEQFF. The rearrangement joins TRBV7-9 to TRBJ2-1, with D unclear. V gave up 1 base and J gave up 5 bases, with 12 bases separating them. CDR3 length: 15 amino acids. The V gene's germline CDR1 is SEHNR and CDR2 FQNEAQ (reference sequence).

A remark on this clone: The DNA is omitted, as the CDR3 cannot be located on it reliably, and the CDR3 follows TCRdb's listing. This chain links TRBV6-6 with TRBJ2-5; the table's D call, TRBD2, has no DNA check behind it. Germline V gene sequence: CDR1 MNHNY, CDR2 SVGAGI (reference sequence). The CDR3 region is 13 residues in length, termini included. CDR3 protein: CASSYTFGETQYF.

This chain joins TRBV7-9 and TRBJ1-4; D is possibly TRBD1 (5 bases). Trimming removed 0 bases from V and 1 base from J, with 6 bases in between. Germline V gene sequence: CDR1 SEHNR, CDR2 FQNEAQ (reference sequence). This CDR3 is built from 15 residues. CDR3 region: CASSLAGGTNEKLFF. The CDR3 nucleotides are TGTGCCAGCAGCTTAGCGGGGGGAACTAATGAAAAACTGTTTTTT.

The chain has TRBV5-1 and TRBJ2-3; 8 nucleotides align to TRBD1. Trimming took 7 bases from V and 2 from J; bases not matched to a gene: 12. CDR1 and CDR2 from the germline V gene are SGHRS and YFSETQ. CDR3 length: 16 amino acids. The CDR3 loop reads CASGKEGTGFTDTQYF. The CDR3, as DNA: TGCGCCAGCGGTAAAGAGGGGACAGGATTCACAGATACGCAGTATTTT.

In this sample, this clone turned up once. V is TRBV23-1 and J is TRBJ1-1; D not certain. TRBV23-1 is annotated as an ORF whose role is uncertain. CDR3 length: 15 amino acids. The ends were cut back, 2 bases at V and 0 bases at J, with 10 bases in the middle. The CDR3 nucleotides read TGCGCCAGCAGTCAAACTTTAGTGATGAACACTGAAGCTTTCTTT. Its protein product is CASSQTLVMNTEAFF.

This CDR3 is CASSPRPGSSYEQYF. The CDR3 nucleotides are TGTGCCAGCAGTCCGCGGCCAGGGAGCTCCTACGAGCAGTACTTC. This chain links TRBV27 with TRBJ2-7; perhaps D is TRBD1 or TRBD2 (5 bases each). Germline V CDR1 and CDR2: MNHEY, SMNVEV (reference sequence). The CDR3 consists of 15 residues. V gave up 5 bases and J gave up 0 bases, with 14 bases separating them.

The rearrangement joins TRBV19 to TRBJ2-7, with 7 nucleotides matching TRBD1. V was clipped by 6 bases and J by 6 bases; unmatched bases: 8. The germline V gene encodes CDR1 LNHDA and CDR2 SQIVND (reference sequence). The CDR3 loop spans 13 amino acids. The CDR3 DNA follows: TGTGCCAGTAGCCCTAAAACAGGGGTCGAGCAGTACTTC. This sequence encodes CASSPKTGVEQYF. The full variable domain, completed using reference TRBV19 and TRBJ2-7, is DGGITQSPKYLFRKEGQNVTLSCEQNLNHDAMYWYRQDPGQGLRLIYYSQIVNDFQKGDIAEGYSVSREKKESFPLTVTSAQKNPTAFYLCASSPKTGVEQYFGPGTRLTVT.

The chain combines TRBV4-3 with TRBJ2-3, with D possibly TRBD2 on 5 matching bases. The CDR3 has 17 residues. The V gene's germline CDR1 is LGHNA and CDR2 YSLEER. Trimming shortened V by 0 bases and J by 4 bases, and 17 bases separated the two germline ends. CDR3 sequence (DNA): TGCGCCAGCAGCCAAGATCCCCCTAGAGCGGTGGCAGATACGCAGTATTTT. The encoded protein is CASSQDPPRAVADTQYF.

V usage is TRBV19 and J usage is TRBJ2-2; D unresolved. V gave up 9 bases and J gave up 5 bases, with 7 bases separating them. Germline CDR1 is LNHDA and CDR2 is SQIVND (reference sequence). This CDR3 has 11 amino acids. The CDR3: CASRRTGELFF. CDR3 bases: TGTGCCAGCCGACGGACCGGGGAGCTGTTTTTT. The full variable domain, completed using reference TRBV19 and TRBJ2-2, is DGGITQSPKYLFRKEGQNVTLSCEQNLNHDAMYWYRQDPGQGLRLIYYSQIVNDFQKGDIAEGYSVSREKKESFPLTVTSAQKNPTAFYLCASRRTGELFFGEGSRLTVL.

This clone counts as medium-sized (0.01 to 0.1%). V gene TRBV29-1 combines with J gene TRBJ1-2; no clear D. CDR1 is SQVTM and CDR2 is ANQGSEA in the germline V gene. The CDR3 consists of 16 residues. V lost 0 bases, J lost 4 bases, and 18 bases lay in between. The CDR3 is CSVEDPPPSPAYGYTF. The CDR3 nucleotides read TGCAGCGTTGAAGACCCACCGCCGAGCCCAGCCTATGGCTACACCTTC.

This CDR3 reads CASSPSTVMNTEAFF. DNA of the CDR3: TGTGCCAGCTCACCCTCGACAGTAATGAACACTGAAGCTTTCTTT. V usage is TRBV18 and J usage is TRBJ1-1, with a possible D match to TRBD1 (5 bases). V was shortened by 3 bases and J by 0 bases, with 11 bases between the two germline ends. The CDR3 spans 15 residues. The germline CDR1 and CDR2 sequences are KGHSH and LQKENI. Together with reference TRBV18 and TRBJ1-1, the CDR3 gives the full variable domain: NAGVMQNPRHLVRRRGQEARLRCSPMKGHSHVYWYRQLPEEGLKFMVYLQKENIIDESGMPKERFSAEFPKEGPSILRIQQVVRGDSAAYFCASSPSTVMNTEAFFGQGTRLTVV.

This clone was recorded only once. V usage is TRBV7-7 and J usage is TRBJ2-1; D gene ambiguous. Deletions cut 6 bases from V and 0 bases from J, with 6 bases between. Germline assignment: CDR1 SSHAT and CDR2 FNYEAQ (reference sequence). This CDR3 has 13 amino acids. CDR3 nucleotide sequence: TGTGCCAGCAGTCGGAGCTCCTACAATGAGCAGTTCTTC. Translation gives CASSRSSYNEQFF.

The rearrangement joins TRBV6-6 to TRBJ2-7; 9 bases are a match to TRBD2. This CDR3 contains 12 residues. V was clipped by 5 bases and J by 7 bases; unmatched bases: 3. Germline V lookup: CDR1 MNHNY, CDR2 SVGAGI (reference sequence). As DNA, the CDR3 is TGTGCCAGCAGTCGGCTAGCGGGAGAGCAGTACTTC. The encoded protein is CASSRLAGEQYF.

The rearrangement links TRBV6-5 to TRBJ2-3; tentative D call: TRBD2 (5 bases). The V end was cut by 2 bases, the J end by 5 bases, with 11 bases between. In germline, CDR1 is MNHEY, CDR2 SVGAGI. The CDR3 runs to 14 residues. The CDR3 here is CASSYPGGGDTQYF. The CDR3 DNA sequence: TGTGCCAGCAGTTACCCCGGAGGTGGAGATACGCAGTATTTT.

The chain joins TRBV27 to TRBJ2-7; maybe TRBD2 (5 bases). This CDR3 is built from 10 residues. V was trimmed by 5 bases and J by 6 bases, leaving 5 bases between them. Germline CDR1 reads MNHEY; CDR2 reads SMNVEV (reference sequence). In DNA, the CDR3 is TGTGCCAGCAGTCGGGGCGAGCAGTACTTC. This sequence encodes CASSRGEQYF.

J is TRBJ1-2 and V is TRBV5-4, with TRBD1 as a possible D gene (6 bases). The germline V gene has CDR1 SGHNT and CDR2 YYREEE (reference sequence). V shed 2 bases and J shed 2 bases, with 7 bases lying between them. This CDR3 contains 13 residues. For the CDR3, the DNA is TGTGCCAGCAGCTTTAGGGGGAACTATGGCTACACCTTC. Protein: CASSFRGNYGYTF.

The chain recombines TRBV6-6 with TRBJ1-1; the match to TRBD1 covers 9 bases. CDR3 length equals 14 residues. Germline V gene data show CDR1 as MNHNY and CDR2 as SVGAGI (reference sequence). J was trimmed by 5 bases and V by 2 bases; bases with no gene match: 3. In DNA, the CDR3 is TGTGCCAGCAGTTACCGGACAGGGGAGACTGAAGCTTTCTTT. This translates into CASSYRTGETEAFF.